This TCR beta chain was identified during a study of T cells in Graves' hyperthyroidism and ophthalmopathy. About this clonotype itself: The antigen remains unidentified.

Findings of the study overall: Stable hyperthyroidism was separated from ophthalmopathy by a model based on 13 V-J features.

Amplification targeted TCR beta CDR3 regions from RNA transcripts. The HTBI set primed first-round TCR CDR3 RT-PCR. TCRdb itself ran the multiplex PCR reads through MiXCR, one entry per CDR3 protein. The table has some 620,000 distinct CDR3 sequences, roughly 15% seen once. V lost 0 bases and J lost 5; bases outside the gene matches: 5. This CDR3 has 17 residues. Germline CDR1 is LNHDA and CDR2 is SQIVND (reference sequence). This clonotype was obtained from a woman in her 30s with Graves' hyperthyroidism. V is TRBV19 and J is TRBJ2-1; 12 nucleotides line up with TRBD2. The sequenced material came from blood. The CDR3 loop is CASSIDVGLAGNNEQFF. DNA for the CDR3: TGTGCCAGTAGTATAGATGTAGGACTAGCGGGAAACAATGAGCAGTTCTTC.